This note documents a single T cell receptor (beta chain) sequence. This sample is part of a study of OX40 agonist ivuxolimab in advanced cancers. About the study: Among those enrolled, mean age was about 62 years (range roughly 20 to 79) and 75% to 85% were male. Three partial responders included one hepatocellular carcinoma patient and two cutaneous melanoma patients.

V was clipped by 4 bases and J by 14 bases; unmatched bases: 6. Germline-derived CDR1 and CDR2 are MDHEN and SYDVKM. The CDR3 runs to 13 residues. Clones were read by immunoSEQ multiplex PCR, and TCRdb kept only the in-frame ones, dropping some. Seen here are about 70,000 clones, about nine tenths observed once, and the top ten hold around 8.2%. The specimen comprised CD4+ or CD8+ T cells sorted from blood, sampled in a trial of the OX40 agonist ivuxolimab. The sequence was collected from an adult with an advanced solid tumor such as melanoma, head and neck, liver or kidney cancer. The rearrangement links TRBV28 to TRBJ1-6; 9 bases agree with TRBD1. CDR3 sequence: CASSWTGVPTLHF. DNA for the CDR3: TGTGCCAGCAGTTGGACAGGGGTACCTACCCTCCACTTT.